The entry that follows covers one TCR beta chain sequence. TCRdb's copy holds only in-frame clones and misses some; the assay was immunoSEQ multiplex PCR. This sample carries about 78,000 clones, roughly 89% of them seen once, and the ten largest clones take 6.5% to 8%. J lost 3 bases, V lost 7 bases, and 5 bases had no gene match. This CDR3 spans 13 amino acids. Germline V lookup: CDR1 MNHEY, CDR2 SVGAGI. The data belong to a study of control samples from healthy donors and cancer patients. The specimen sequenced was blood. This TCR came from a woman between 55 and 75 years old in good health. The chain joins TRBV6-5 to TRBJ2-5; 7 positions match TRBD2. CDR3 DNA sequence: TGTGCCAGCAAACCGGGACTAAAAGAGACCCAGTACTTC. Translating it yields CASKPGLKETQYF.